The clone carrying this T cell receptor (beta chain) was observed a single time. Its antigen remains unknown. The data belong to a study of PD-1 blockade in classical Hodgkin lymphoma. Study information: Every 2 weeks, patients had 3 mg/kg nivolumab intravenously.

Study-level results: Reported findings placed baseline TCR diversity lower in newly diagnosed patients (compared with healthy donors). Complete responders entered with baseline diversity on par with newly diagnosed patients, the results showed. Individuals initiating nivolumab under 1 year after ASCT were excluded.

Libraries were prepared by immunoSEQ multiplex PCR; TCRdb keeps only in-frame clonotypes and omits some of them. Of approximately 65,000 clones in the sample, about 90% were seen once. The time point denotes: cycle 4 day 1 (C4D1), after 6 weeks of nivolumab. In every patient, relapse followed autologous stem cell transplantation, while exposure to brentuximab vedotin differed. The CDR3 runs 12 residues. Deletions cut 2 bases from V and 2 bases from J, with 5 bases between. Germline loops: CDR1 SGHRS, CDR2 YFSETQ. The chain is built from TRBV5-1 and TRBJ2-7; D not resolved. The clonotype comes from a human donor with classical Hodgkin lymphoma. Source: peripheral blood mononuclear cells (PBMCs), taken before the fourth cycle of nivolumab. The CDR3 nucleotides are TGCGCCAGCAGCTTTGGCCCCTACGAGCAGTACTTC. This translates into CASSFGPYEQYF.